This TCR beta chain appears in the sequencing data of a study of shared clonotypes between healthy human individuals. General observations from the study: Sequencing depth was predicted to influence how clonotypes are shared among donors.

CD45RO-negative cells were positively selected for CCR7, leaving out terminally differentiated effector memory CD45RA+ cells. Sequencing was performed with immunoSEQ multiplex PCR; in TCRdb, only in-frame clones are kept and a portion is missing. The sample consists of approximately 740,000 clones, about 92% of them appearing once. About this clone itself: The antigen is not known.

The sequenced sample consisted of naive CD8+ T cells sorted from blood. This receptor was identified in a young man in good health.

The DNA for the CDR3 is TGCGCCAGCAGTGAGTCGAAACGGACCGGGGAGCTGTTTTTT. This codes for CASSESKRTGELFF. The chain couples TRBV10-1 to TRBJ2-2; D is undetermined. V was shortened by 0 bases and J by 5 bases, with 7 bases between the two germline ends. The germline CDR1 and CDR2 sequences are WNHNN and SYGVQD (reference sequence). The CDR3 has 14 amino acids.